This passage covers 3 T cell receptor beta chains from one sample sequenced in a study of shared clonotypes between healthy human individuals (dated by TCRdb to about 2020). The protocol used for the library was the immunoSEQ multiplex PCR assay. TCRdb holds this immuneACCESS table with in-frame rearrangements only. Some clones are missing; in checked studies, unresolved V genes explain under half, and the rest has no known cause. The sample table lists about 360,000 clones, less than 85% of them with a count of one. The top ten constitute roughly 10% of the sample. Sequenced material: memory CD4+ T cells sorted from blood. The cell subset or site label of this sample denotes: CD45RA-negative fraction. The receptors derive from a man aged 25-45 years in good health.

The chain carries TRBV4-1 and TRBJ2-7; no firm D call. The germline V gene has CDR1 MGHRA and CDR2 YSYEKL. The CDR3 sequence is 14 residues long. Trimming pared 0 bases from V and 0 bases from J, leaving 6 bases between. DNA of the CDR3: TGCGCCAGCAGCCAAGATCTTGGCTCCTACGAGCAGTACTTC. It codes for CASSQDLGSYEQYF.

This sequence joins TRBV30 and TRBJ1-1; 8 nucleotides align to TRBD1. CDR3 length equals 12 residues. Germline V gene data show CDR1 as GTSNPN and CDR2 as SVGIG (reference sequence). The trim removed 2 bases at V and 10 bases at J, leaving 6 bases unmatched. CDR3 nucleotides: TGTGCCTGGAGTCCTACAGGGGGTTTAGCTTTCTTT. Encoded protein: CAWSPTGGLAFF. Looking up the rest from reference TRBV30 and TRBJ1-1 gives the full variable domain: SQTIHQWPATLVQPVGSPLSLECTVEGTSNPNLYWYRQAAGRGLQLLFYSVGIGQISSEVPQNLSASRPQDRQFILSSKKLLLSDSGFYLCAWSPTGGLAFFGQGTRLTVV.

The chain recombines TRBV5-4 with TRBJ2-7; D is unresolved. The length of the CDR3 is 14 residues. Deletions cut 4 bases from V and 1 base from J, with 12 bases between. Germline V gene data show CDR1 as SGHNT and CDR2 as YYREEE (reference sequence). The CDR3 DNA reads as TGTGCCAGCAGCGCATCGGGCGATTCCTACGAGCAGTACTTC. Its translation: CASSASGDSYEQYF.